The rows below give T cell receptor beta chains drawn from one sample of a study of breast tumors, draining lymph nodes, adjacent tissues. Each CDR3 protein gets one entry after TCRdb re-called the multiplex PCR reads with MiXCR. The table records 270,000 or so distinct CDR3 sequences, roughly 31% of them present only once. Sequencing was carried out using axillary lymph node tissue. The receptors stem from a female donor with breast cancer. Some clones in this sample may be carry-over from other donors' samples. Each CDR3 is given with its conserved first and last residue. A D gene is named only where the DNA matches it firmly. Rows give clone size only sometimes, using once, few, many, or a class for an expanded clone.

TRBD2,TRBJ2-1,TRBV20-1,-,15,TGCAGTGCTAGAGATTATAGCGGGAGGGCCAATGAGCAGTTCTTC,CSARDYSGRANEQFF
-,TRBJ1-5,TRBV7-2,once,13,TGTGCCAGCAGCTTTCGCAGGGTAGGTATTAAGCATTTT,CASSFRRVGIKHF
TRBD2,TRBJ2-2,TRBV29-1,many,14,TGCAGCGTCGGGACTAGCGGGAGCGGCGGGGAGCTGTTTTTT,CSVGTSGSGGELFF
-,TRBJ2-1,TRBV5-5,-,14,TGTGCCAGCAGGGTAACTCGGGCACACAATGAGCAGTTCTTC,CASRVTRAHNEQFF
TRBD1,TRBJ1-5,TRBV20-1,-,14,TGCAGTGCTAGGATGACAGGGGCCAATCAGCCCCAGCATTTT,CSARMTGANQPQHF
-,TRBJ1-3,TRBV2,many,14,TGTGCCAGCAGGAAGACAGTCTCTGGAAACACCATATATTTT,CASRKTVSGNTIYF
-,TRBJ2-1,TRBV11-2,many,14,TGTGCCAGCAGCTTCTCCAGTGGGGTCAATGAGCAGTTCTTC,CASSFSSGVNEQFF
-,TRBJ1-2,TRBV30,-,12,TGTGCCTGGAGCCGACAGGTCAGTGGCTACACCTTC,CAWSRQVSGYTF
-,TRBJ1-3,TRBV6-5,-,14,TGTTCCAGCAGATCGACAGCCTCTGGAAACACCATATATTTT,CSSRSTASGNTIYF
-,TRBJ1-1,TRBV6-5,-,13,TGTGCCAGCAGTTACGCGGGGATCACTGAAGCTTTCTTT,CASSYAGITEAFF
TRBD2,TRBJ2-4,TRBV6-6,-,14,TGTGCCAGCAGGGGGACTAGCCCCAAAAACATTCAGTACTTC,CASRGTSPKNIQYF
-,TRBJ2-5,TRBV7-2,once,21,-,CASSFYICSARAGTAEETQYF
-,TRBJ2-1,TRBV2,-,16,TGTGCCAGCAGTGAGGGGGAGGAGAGCTCCTACAATGAGCAGTTCTTC,CASSEGEESSYNEQFF
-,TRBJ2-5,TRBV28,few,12,TGTGCCAGCAGTTTCGTCAGAGAGACCCAGTACTTC,CASSFVRETQYF
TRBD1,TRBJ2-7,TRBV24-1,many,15,TGTGCCACCAGCTCCGGGACAGGGGGCTCCTACGAGCAGTACTTC,CATSSGTGGSYEQYF
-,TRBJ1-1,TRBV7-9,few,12,TGTGCCAGCATTTTCCGGGACACTGAAGCTTTCTTT,CASIFRDTEAFF
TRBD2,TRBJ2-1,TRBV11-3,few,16,TGTGCCAGCAGCTTATATCCTAGCGGGTACTACAATGAGCAGTTCTTC,CASSLYPSGYYNEQFF
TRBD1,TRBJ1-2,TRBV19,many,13,TGTGCCAGTTCCGGGACAGGGGTAGATGGCTACACCTTC,CASSGTGVDGYTF
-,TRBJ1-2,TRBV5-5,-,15,TGTGCCAGCAGCGTACCTGTTGGAGCTAGCTATGGCTACACCTTC,CASSVPVGASYGYTF
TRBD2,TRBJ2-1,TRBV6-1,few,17,TGTGCCAGCATTTACCCGCCGGGACTAGGGTCCTCCAATGAGCAGTTCTTC,CASIYPPGLGSSNEQFF
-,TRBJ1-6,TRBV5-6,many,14,TGTGCCAGCAGCTTCGGCCAGGTTAATTCACCCCTCCACTTT,CASSFGQVNSPLHF
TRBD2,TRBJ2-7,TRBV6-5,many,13,TGTGCCAGCGGTGGGACTACCCCCTACGAGCAGTACTTC,CASGGTTPYEQYF
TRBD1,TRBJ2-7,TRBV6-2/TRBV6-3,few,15,TGTGCCAGCAGTTACTCGGACAGGAGCACCTACGAGCAGTACTTC,CASSYSDRSTYEQYF
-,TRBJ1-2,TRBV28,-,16,TGTGCCAGCCAATGGGGGGGCGCATCATTTGACTATGGCTACACCTTC,CASQWGGASFDYGYTF
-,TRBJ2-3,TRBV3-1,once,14,TGTGCCAGCAGCCAAAGGGACCACACAGATACGCAGTATTTT,CASSQRDHTDTQYF
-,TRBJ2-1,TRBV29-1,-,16,TGCAGCGTTGACCCGATAGCGGTCCCCTCCTACAATGAGCAGTTCTTC,CSVDPIAVPSYNEQFF
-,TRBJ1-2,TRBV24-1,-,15,TGTGCCACCGGCGACCGGACCGCAGGGAACTGGGGCTACACCTTC,CATGDRTAGNWGYTF
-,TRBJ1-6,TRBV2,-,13,TGTGCCAGCAGGGAGCGGGAAAATTCACCCCTCCACTTT,CASRERENSPLHF
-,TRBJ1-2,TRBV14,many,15,TGTGCCAGCAGCCGATCTTCACAGGGCGTAAATGGCTACACCTTC,CASSRSSQGVNGYTF
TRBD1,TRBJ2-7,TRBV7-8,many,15,TGTGCCAGCAGCCTACAACCGGGACAGGGTCCGTCGCAGTACTTC,CASSLQPGQGPSQYF
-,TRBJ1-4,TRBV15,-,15,TGTGCCACCAGCAGTGCTAGAGGGCAGGGGGAAAAACTGTTTTTT,CATSSARGQGEKLFF
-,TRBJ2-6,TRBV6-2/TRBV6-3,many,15,TGTGCCAGCTGGACAAGACGTCCTGGGGCCAACGTCCTGACTTTC,CASWTRRPGANVLTF
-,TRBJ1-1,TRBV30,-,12,TGTGCCTGGAGTCCTCTGCGGGCTGAAGCTTTCTTT,CAWSPLRAEAFF
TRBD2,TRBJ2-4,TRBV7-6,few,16,TGTGCCAGCAGCTTAGAGGGCGGGAGGGCCCGTAACATTCAGTACTTC,CASSLEGGRARNIQYF
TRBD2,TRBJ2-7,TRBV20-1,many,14,TGCAGTGCTACCGCCGAAGGACTAGTCCACGAGCAGTACTTC,CSATAEGLVHEQYF
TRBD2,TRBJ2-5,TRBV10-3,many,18,TGTGCCATCAGTGAGTCGATTCAACTAGCGGGAACCCAAGAGACCCAGTACTTC,CAISESIQLAGTQETQYF
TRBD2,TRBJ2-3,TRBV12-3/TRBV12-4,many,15,TGTGCCAGCAGTTTGGAAGGACTAGTCGGTGATACGCAGTATTTT,CASSLEGLVGDTQYF